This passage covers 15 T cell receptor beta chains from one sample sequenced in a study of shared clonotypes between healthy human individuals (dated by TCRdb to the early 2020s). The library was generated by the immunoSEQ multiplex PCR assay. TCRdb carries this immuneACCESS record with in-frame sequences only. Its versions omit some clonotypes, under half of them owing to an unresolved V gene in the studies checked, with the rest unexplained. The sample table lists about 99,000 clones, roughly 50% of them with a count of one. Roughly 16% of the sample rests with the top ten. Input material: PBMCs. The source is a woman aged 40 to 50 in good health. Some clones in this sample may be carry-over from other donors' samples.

The CDR3 is CASSFLRYSPYEQYF. CDR3 in DNA: TGTGCCAGCAGTTTCCTCCGCTACTCACCCTACGAGCAGTACTTC. The chain is built from TRBV5-3 and TRBJ2-7; D is unclear. TRBV5-3 is an ORF for which the function is uncertain. The V and J ends lost 8 bases and 2 bases respectively, with 20 bases between them. CDR3 size: 15 residues.

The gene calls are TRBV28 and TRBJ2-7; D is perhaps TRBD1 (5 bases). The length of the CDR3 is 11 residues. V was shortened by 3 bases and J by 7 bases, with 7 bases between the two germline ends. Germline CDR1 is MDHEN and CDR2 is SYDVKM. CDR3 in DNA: TGTGCCAGCAGTTTCAGGACAGAGCAGTACTTC. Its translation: CASSFRTEQYF.

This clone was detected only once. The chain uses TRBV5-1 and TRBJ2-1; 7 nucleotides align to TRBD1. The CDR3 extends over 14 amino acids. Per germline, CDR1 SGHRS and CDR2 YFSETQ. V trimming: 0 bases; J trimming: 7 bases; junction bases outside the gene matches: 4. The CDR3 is CASSLERQGNEQFF. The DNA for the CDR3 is TGCGCCAGCAGCTTGGAGCGACAGGGAAATGAGCAGTTCTTC.

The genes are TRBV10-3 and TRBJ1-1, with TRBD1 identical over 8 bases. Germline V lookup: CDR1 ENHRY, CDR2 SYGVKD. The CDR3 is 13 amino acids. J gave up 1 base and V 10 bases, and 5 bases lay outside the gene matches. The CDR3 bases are TGTGCCACTCGACAGGGGACGAACACTGAAGCTTTCTTT. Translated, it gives CATRQGTNTEAFF.

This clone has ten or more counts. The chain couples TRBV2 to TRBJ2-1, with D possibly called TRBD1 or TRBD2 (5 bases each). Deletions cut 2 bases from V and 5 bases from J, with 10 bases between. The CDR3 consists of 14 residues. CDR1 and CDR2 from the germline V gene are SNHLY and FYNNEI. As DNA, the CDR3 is TGTGCCAGCAGTGAATGGGACGCGGACAATGAGCAGTTCTTC. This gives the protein CASSEWDADNEQFF.

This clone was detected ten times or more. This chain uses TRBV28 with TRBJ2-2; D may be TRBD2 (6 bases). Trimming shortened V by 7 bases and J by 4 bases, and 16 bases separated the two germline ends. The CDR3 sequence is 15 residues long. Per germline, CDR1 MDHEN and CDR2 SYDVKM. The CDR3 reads CASTDLLGGTGELFF. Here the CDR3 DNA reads TGTGCCAGCACCGACCTTTTGGGGGGCACCGGGGAGCTGTTTTTT.

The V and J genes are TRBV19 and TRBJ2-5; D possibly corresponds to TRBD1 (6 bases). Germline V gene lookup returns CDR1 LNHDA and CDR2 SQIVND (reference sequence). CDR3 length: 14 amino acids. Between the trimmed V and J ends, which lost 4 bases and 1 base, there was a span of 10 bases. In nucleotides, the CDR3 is TGTGCCAGTAGTAGGCAGGGGAGCCAAGAGACCCAGTACTTC. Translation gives CASSRQGSQETQYF.

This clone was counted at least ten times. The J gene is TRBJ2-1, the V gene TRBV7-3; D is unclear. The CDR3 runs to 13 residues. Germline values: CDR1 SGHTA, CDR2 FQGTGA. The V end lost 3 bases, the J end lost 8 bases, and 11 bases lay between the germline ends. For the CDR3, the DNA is TGTGCCAGCAGCTTCCGCCCCTCCCATGAGCAGTTCTTC. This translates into CASSFRPSHEQFF.

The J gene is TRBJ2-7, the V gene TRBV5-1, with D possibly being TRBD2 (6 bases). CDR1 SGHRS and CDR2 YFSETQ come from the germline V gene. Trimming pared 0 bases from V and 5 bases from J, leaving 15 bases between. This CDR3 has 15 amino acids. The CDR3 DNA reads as TGCGCCAGCAGCTTGGGAGTGGGAGGTCGTAACGAGCAGTACTTC. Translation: CASSLGVGGRNEQYF.

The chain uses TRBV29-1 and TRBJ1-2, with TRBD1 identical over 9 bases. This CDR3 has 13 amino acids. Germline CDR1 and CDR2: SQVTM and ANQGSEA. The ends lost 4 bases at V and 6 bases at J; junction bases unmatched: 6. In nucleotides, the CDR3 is TGCAGCGTTGGGGACAGGGATCGGGATGGCTACACCTTC. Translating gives CSVGDRDRDGYTF.

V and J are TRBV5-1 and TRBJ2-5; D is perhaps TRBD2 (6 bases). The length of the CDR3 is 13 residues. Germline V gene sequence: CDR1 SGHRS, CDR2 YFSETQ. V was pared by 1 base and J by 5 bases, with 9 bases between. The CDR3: CASSLSGRETQYF. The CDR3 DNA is TGCGCCAGCAGCTTGTCGGGGAGGGAGACCCAGTACTTC.

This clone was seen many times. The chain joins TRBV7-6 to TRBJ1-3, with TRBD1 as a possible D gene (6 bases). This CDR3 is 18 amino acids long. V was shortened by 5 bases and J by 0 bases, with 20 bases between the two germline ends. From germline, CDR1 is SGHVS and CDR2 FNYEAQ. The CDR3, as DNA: TGTGCCAGCAGCCGCGGTGGTGGGACACGCGACTCTGGAAACACCATATATTTT. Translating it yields CASSRGGGTRDSGNTIYF. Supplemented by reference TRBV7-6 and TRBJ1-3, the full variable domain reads GAGVSQSPRYKVTKRGQDVALRCDPISGHVSLYWYRQALGQGPEFLTYFNYEAQQDKSGLPNDRFSAERPEGSISTLTIQRTEQRDSAMYRCASSRGGGTRDSGNTIYFGEGSWLTVV.

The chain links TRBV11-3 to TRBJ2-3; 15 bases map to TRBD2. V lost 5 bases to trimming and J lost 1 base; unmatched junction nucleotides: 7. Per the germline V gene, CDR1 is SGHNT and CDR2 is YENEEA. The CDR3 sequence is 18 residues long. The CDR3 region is CASSRRTSGRAGTDTQYF. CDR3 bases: TGTGCCAGCAGCCGACGGACTAGCGGGAGGGCCGGCACAGATACGCAGTATTTT.

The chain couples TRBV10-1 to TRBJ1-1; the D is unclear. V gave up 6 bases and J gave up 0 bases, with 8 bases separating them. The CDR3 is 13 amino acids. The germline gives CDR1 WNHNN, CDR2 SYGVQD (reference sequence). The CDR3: CASSVGLNTEAFF. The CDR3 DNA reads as TGCGCCAGCAGCGTGGGTCTGAACACTGAAGCTTTCTTT.

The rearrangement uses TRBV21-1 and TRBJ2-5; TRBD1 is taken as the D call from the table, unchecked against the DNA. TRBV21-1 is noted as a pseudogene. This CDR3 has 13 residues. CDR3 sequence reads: CASKGTGGETQYF. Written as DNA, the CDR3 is TGTGCCAGCAAAGGGACAGGTGGAGAGACCCAGTACTTC.